Below are 26 T cell receptor beta chains sequenced from a single sample in a study of T cells expressing NK-cell markers. From the 5' RACE reads, TCRdb lists one entry per CDR3 protein and no DNA. This sample's clone table lists 400,000 to 450,000 distinct CDR3 sequences. Sequences were obtained from blood T cells: a sorted CD56 or NKG2C T cell subset, CD4+ or CD8+ T cells, or bulk PBMC T cells (not recorded which). The receptors shown here come from a woman between 18 and 70 years old in good health.

The chain carries TRBV29-1 and TRBJ1-4; as DNA is missing, the TRBD1 call by TCRdb cannot be tested. The CDR3 loop spans 12 amino acids. Germline CDR1 reads SQVTM; CDR2 reads ANQGSEA. The CDR3 loop is CSVGQGDEKLFF.

The chain carries TRBV27 and TRBJ1-6. Germline loops: CDR1 MNHEY, CDR2 SMNVEV (reference sequence). This CDR3 is 13 amino acids long. CDR3 region: CASRQAGGSPLHF.

This sequence joins TRBV7-8 and TRBJ1-2. The CDR3 contains 13 residues. CDR1 and CDR2 from the germline V gene are SGHVS and FQNEAQ. The CDR3 protein is CASSPTDTYGYTF.

The chain employs TRBV5-1 and TRBJ2-7. The V gene's germline CDR1 is SGHRS and CDR2 YFSETQ. This CDR3 contains 13 residues. The CDR3 sequence is CASSESSIYEQYF.

The V gene is TRBV21-1, the J gene TRBJ2-7; TCRdb indicates TRBD2, and absent DNA this call remains unverified. TRBV21-1 is a pseudogene. The CDR3 contains 16 residues. CDR3 in amino acids: CASSKTGAGGIYEQYF.

The V call is TRBV28, the J call TRBJ1-6; TCRdb indicates TRBD1, and absent DNA this call remains unverified. This CDR3 has 15 residues. Per germline, CDR1 MDHEN and CDR2 SYDVKM. CDR3 residues: CASSFGDRENSPLHF. Complete variable domain (other parts from reference TRBV28 and TRBJ1-6): DVKVTQSSRYLVKRTGEKVFLECVQDMDHENMFWYRQDPGLGLRLIYFSYDVKMKEKGDIPEGYSVSREKKERFSLILESASTNQTSMYLCASSFGDRENSPLHFGNGTRLTVT.

V is TRBV29-1 and J is TRBJ2-1. This CDR3 spans 11 amino acids. Germline CDR1 reads SQVTM; CDR2 reads ANQGSEA. CDR3 sequence: CSAWVTSEQFF.

This rearrangement joins TRBV5-1 to TRBJ2-3; lacking DNA, the TRBD1 call made by TCRdb goes unchecked. Germline assignment: CDR1 SGHRS and CDR2 YFSETQ. This CDR3 has 16 amino acids. The CDR3 here is CASSLESGGNPDTQYF.

The chain employs TRBV29-1 and TRBJ2-1. The CDR3 sequence is 12 residues long. Germline V gene sequence: CDR1 SQVTM, CDR2 ANQGSEA. This chain's CDR3 is CSVDDFLDEQFF.

The chain joins TRBV25-1 to TRBJ2-5; the D call from TCRdb, TRBD1, cannot be confirmed without DNA. This CDR3 is 11 amino acids long. Germline V gene lookup returns CDR1 MGHDK and CDR2 SYGVNS. CDR3 sequence: CASSDGGTQYF.

This sequence joins TRBV4-3 and TRBJ2-6. CDR1 is LGHNA and CDR2 is YSLEER in the germline V gene. The CDR3 is made up of 17 amino acids. CDR3 sequence: CASSPQKVGYGANVLTF.

This chain connects TRBV6-5 to TRBJ1-6; TCRdb names TRBD1, which stays unverified in the absence of DNA. Germline V gene sequence: CDR1 MNHEY, CDR2 SVGAGI. There are 15 residues in the CDR3. This CDR3 is CASSYGGDGTLPLHF.

This chain connects TRBV12-3 or TRBV12-4 to TRBJ2-4. The CDR3 spans 17 residues. The CDR3 sequence: CASSLNLGSGAKNIQYF.

The V call is TRBV29-1, the J call TRBJ2-3; absent DNA, TCRdb's TRBD2 call cannot be checked. The CDR3 is 13 residues long. CDR1 is SQVTM, CDR2 ANQGSEA, per germline. CDR3 residues: CSAGLLLTDTQYF.

This chain joins TRBV2 and TRBJ2-7; TCRdb's D gene call, TRBD2, goes unchecked for lack of DNA. The CDR3 is 11 residues long. Per the germline V gene, CDR1 is SNHLY and CDR2 is FYNNEI. CDR3 sequence: CATRLAYEQYF.

The chain has TRBV11-2 and TRBJ2-3; TCRdb designates TRBD2, a call that cannot be tested without DNA. Per the germline V gene, CDR1 is SGHAT and CDR2 is FQNNGV. The CDR3 has 16 amino acids. The CDR3 protein is CASSPRTSGRGDTQYF.

The chain links TRBV7-2 to TRBJ2-1; the D gene TCRdb calls, TRBD2, cannot be checked with no DNA. Germline V gene data show CDR1 as SGHTA and CDR2 as FQGNSA. The CDR3 is made up of 15 amino acids. This CDR3 is CASSLVSGPYNEQFF. The complete variable domain, with remaining parts taken from reference TRBV7-2 and TRBJ2-1, reads GAGVSQSPSNKVTEKGKDVELRCDPISGHTALYWYRQSLGQGLEFLIYFQGNSAPDKSGLPSDRFSAERTGGSVSTLTIQRTQQEDSAVYLCASSLVSGPYNEQFFGPGTRLTVL.

The CDR3 spells CASSPPTSGVYEQFF. The V and J genes are TRBV19 and TRBJ2-1; TCRdb gives TRBD2 as the D gene, but with no DNA this cannot be confirmed. The CDR3 covers 15 residues. CDR1 and CDR2 from the germline V gene are LNHDA and SQIVND (reference sequence).

This chain links TRBV29-1 with TRBJ1-4; checking the TCRdb D call of TRBD1 is not possible without DNA. This CDR3 is built from 13 residues. Germline loops: CDR1 SQVTM, CDR2 ANQGSEA. The CDR3 region is CSVAGVFNEKLFF.

V and J are TRBV6-5 and TRBJ2-2; with no DNA, the TCRdb D assignment of TRBD2 cannot be verified. The CDR3 covers 16 residues. The germline gives CDR1 MNHEY, CDR2 SVGAGI. The CDR3: CASSYRARSGTGELFF.

The CDR3 sequence is CASSLRSGGNTIYF. The chain is built from TRBV7-2 and TRBJ1-3. This CDR3 comprises 14 residues. Germline CDR1 is SGHTA and CDR2 is FQGNSA.

This chain links TRBV20-1 with TRBJ1-6; TCRdb reports TRBD1, a call that lacks DNA to check it against. The CDR3 is made up of 14 amino acids. Germline loops: CDR1 DFQATT, CDR2 SNEGSKA (reference sequence). CDR3 amino acids: CSSNPGRRNSPLHF.

This chain uses TRBV6-1 with TRBJ2-3. There are 13 residues in the CDR3. CDR1 MNHNS and CDR2 SASEGT come from the germline V gene. This chain's CDR3 is CASSEAATDTQYF.

The V and J genes are TRBV7-2 and TRBJ2-1; TCRdb names TRBD2, which stays unverified in the absence of DNA. This CDR3 region has 16 residues. Per the germline V gene, CDR1 is SGHTA and CDR2 is FQGNSA. CDR3 residues: CASSFAQTSGYNEQFF. Variable domain in full (rest from reference TRBV7-2 and TRBJ2-1): GAGVSQSPSNKVTEKGKDVELRCDPISGHTALYWYRQSLGQGLEFLIYFQGNSAPDKSGLPSDRFSAERTGGSVSTLTIQRTQQEDSAVYLCASSFAQTSGYNEQFFGPGTRLTVL.

The chain recombines TRBV10-3 with TRBJ2-7. The CDR3 covers 14 residues. The germline V gene encodes CDR1 ENHRY and CDR2 SYGVKD. CDR3 region: CAIRSTGTSYEQYF.

The chain has TRBV5-1 and TRBJ2-3; with no DNA, the TCRdb D assignment of TRBD1 cannot be verified. The CDR3 is 13 amino acids. Germline V lookup: CDR1 SGHRS, CDR2 YFSETQ. CDR3 region: CASSPQAADTQYF. The entire variable domain, with the rest obtained from reference TRBV5-1 and TRBJ2-3, is as follows: KAGVTQTPRYLIKTRGQQVTLSCSPISGHRSVSWYQQTPGQGLQFLFEYFSETQRNKGNFPGRFSGRQFSNSRSEMNVSTLELGDSALYLCASSPQAADTQYFGPGTRLTVL.